Listed below are T cell receptor beta chains from one sample, sequenced in a study of blood T cell repertoires in COVID-19. Only in-frame clones appear in the TCRdb table, and some are missing; sequencing was by immunoSEQ multiplex PCR. The sample yields around 270,000 clones, approximately 80% seen once. The sequenced material came from peripheral blood. These TCRs come from a man in his 60s with acute or convalescent COVID-19. CDR3s include the opening cysteine and the closing phenylalanine or tryptophan. A D gene is named only where the DNA matches it firmly. The size entry is marked missing in some rows and otherwise reads once, few, many or a size class.

TRBJ2-2	.	TRBD1	TRBV19	TGTGCCAGTAGTTCGACAGGGCGAGGAGCCGGGGAGCTGTTTTTT	CASSSTGRGAGELFF
TRBJ2-4	.	.	TRBV7-2	TGTGCCAGCAGCTTAGAGCCCCCTAATTTGACCAAAAACATTCAGTACTTC	CASSLEPPNLTKNIQYF
TRBJ2-5	.	.	TRBV5-1	TGCGCCAGCAGTGCAGGGGGGCGCGAGACCCAGTACTTC	CASSAGGRETQYF
TRBJ1-1	few	TRBD1	TRBV25-1	TGTGCCAGCAGTGGACAGGGGGCAACTGAAGCTTTCTTT	CASSGQGATEAFF
TRBJ2-1	.	TRBD2	TRBV7-2	TGTGCCAGCAGCTTAGCGGGGGGGGCGGGAGGATACAATGAGCAGTTCTTC	CASSLAGGAGGYNEQFF
TRBJ2-3	.	TRBD2	TRBV19	TGTGCCAGTAGTATAGCCACTCTTCGAGCGGGGGGGCAGTATTTT	CASSIATLRAGGQYF
TRBJ1-5	.	TRBD1	TRBV6-5	TGTGCCAGCAGGCAGGGGGCCAATCAGCCCCAGCATTTT	CASRQGANQPQHF
TRBJ1-5	.	.	TRBV6-5	TGTGCCAGTAGCAAACTAGGACCCGTGGGGCCCCAGCATTTT	CASSKLGPVGPQHF
TRBJ2-1	.	.	TRBV24-1	TGTGCCACCAGTGATCCCGAGAGACTCCCAGGGGATGAGCAGTTCTTC	CATSDPERLPGDEQFF
TRBJ2-7	once	.	TRBV27	TGTGCCAGCAGTTTCAAGGGGCTAGGAGAGCAGTACTTC	CASSFKGLGEQYF
TRBJ2-1	.	.	TRBV6-2/TRBV6-3	TGTGCCAGCAGTTCGGGGTCGGGGTCTCCTTACAATGAGCAGTTCTTC	CASSSGSGSPYNEQFF
TRBJ1-1	.	.	TRBV6-2/TRBV6-3	TGTGCCAGCTGTTTAACAGCGAACACTGAAGCTTTCTTT	CASCLTANTEAFF
TRBJ2-7	.	.	TRBV10-3	TGTGCCATCAGTAGCACCCAGGGTACCTACGAGCAGTACTTC	CAISSTQGTYEQYF
TRBJ2-7	once	.	TRBV5-1	TGCGCCAGCAGCTTGGACAGTTCCTACGGCTACGAGCAGTACTTC	CASSLDSSYGYEQYF
TRBJ2-7	.	.	TRBV2	TGTGCCAGCAGGACGGGGACAATGTACGAGCAGTACTTC	CASRTGTMYEQYF
TRBJ1-6	.	.	TRBV6-5	TGTGCCAGCAGTTACGAAAGGGGACTGCTTAATTCACCCCTCCACTTT	CASSYERGLLNSPLHF
TRBJ2-7	.	TRBD2	TRBV11-2	TGTGCCAGCAGTCGGGGGAGGGTACCCTACGAGCAGTACTTC	CASSRGRVPYEQYF
TRBJ2-7	.	.	TRBV5-1	TGCGCCAGCAGCTTGGGAGTTCCCTACGAGCAGTACTTC	CASSLGVPYEQYF
TRBJ1-2	.	.	TRBV3-1/TRBV3-2	TGTGCCAGCAGCCAAGAAGGAGACAGGTCCTTAACCTTC	CASSQEGDRSLTF
TRBJ1-2	.	TRBD1	TRBV5-5	TGTGCCAGCAGCTGGGGGGGACAGGGGACCGTCACCTTC	CASSWGGQGTVTF
TRBJ2-7	.	.	TRBV5-4	TGTGCCAGCAGCCCGACTAGTGACAACTACGAGCAGTACTTC	CASSPTSDNYEQYF
TRBJ2-5	.	TRBD2	TRBV5-1	TGCGCCAGCTCTACTCCGGGACTAGCGGGACTCCAAGAGACCCAGTACTTC	CASSTPGLAGLQETQYF
TRBJ1-2	.	.	TRBV7-2	TGTGCCAGCAGCTCAGCCCTGGGCGCTGGCTACACCTTC	CASSSALGAGYTF
TRBJ1-2	.	.	TRBV7-2	TGTGCCAGCAGCTACCGGGACACCTATGGCTACACCTTC	CASSYRDTYGYTF
TRBJ1-6	.	.	TRBV4-2	TGTGCCAGCAGCCAAGGCAGGGAGGCTAATTCACCCCTCCACTTT	CASSQGREANSPLHF
TRBJ2-1	.	TRBD2	TRBV6-4	TGTGCCAGCAGTGATCCGGGACTAGGGGTAGATGAGCAGTTCTTC	CASSDPGLGVDEQFF
TRBJ1-4	.	.	TRBV12-3/TRBV12-4	TGTGCCAGCCAACAGATGGATTATCAAAAACTGTTTTTT	CASQQMDYQKLFF
TRBJ1-2	.	.	TRBV9	TGTGCCAGCAGCGACCGGGGATTGCGTGGCTACACCTTC	CASSDRGLRGYTF
TRBJ1-5	.	TRBD1	TRBV5-4	TGTGCCAGCAGCCAAGGGACAGGGAATCAGCCCCAGCATTTT	CASSQGTGNQPQHF
TRBJ2-5	.	TRBD1	TRBV5-1	TGCGCCAGCAGCTGGGGACAGGTAGAGACCCAGTACTTC	CASSWGQVETQYF
TRBJ2-2	few	.	TRBV21-1	TGTGCCAGCAGACAGGGCGGCGGGGAGCTGTTTTTT	CASRQGGGELFF
TRBJ2-6	once	.	TRBV18	TGTGCCAGCTCACCGGGGCCAGCTGGGGCCAACGTCCTGACTTTC	CASSPGPAGANVLTF
TRBJ2-7	.	.	TRBV30	TGTGCCTGGACCAGGGGTTTGAGCTACGAGCAGTACTTC	CAWTRGLSYEQYF
TRBJ2-5	.	.	TRBV3-1/TRBV3-2	TGTGCCAGCAGCCCTTACTTTGGGACATCAGGACAAGAGACCCAGTACTTC	CASSPYFGTSGQETQYF
TRBJ1-1	few	.	TRBV7-2	TGTGCCAGCAGCTTCCACCAGGGGACTGAAGCTTTCTTT	CASSFHQGTEAFF
TRBJ1-6	.	.	TRBV28	TGTGCCAGCAGTCCTCGCAGGGGCAAGAGCTCCTATAATTCACCCCTCCACTTT	CASSPRRGKSSYNSPLHF
TRBJ2-7	.	.	TRBV10-3	TGTGCCATCAGTGAACCCCGACGGAGCTCCTACGAGCAGTACTTC	CAISEPRRSSYEQYF
TRBJ2-3	.	.	TRBV10-3	TGTGCCATCAGTGAGTCGGCCTTAGATACGCAGTATTTT	CAISESALDTQYF
TRBJ2-7	.	.	TRBV10-1	TGCGCCAGCACCCTGACAGGCCGTGGGGAGCAGTACTTC	CASTLTGRGEQYF
TRBJ2-2	.	TRBD1	TRBV5-1	TGCGCCAGCAGCTTGGGACAGGGGGCCGGCGCCGGGGAGCTGTTTTTT	CASSLGQGAGAGELFF
TRBJ2-7	.	.	TRBV30	TGTGCCTGGAGGCTGGGGCCGGGGGCCTACGAGCAGTACTTC	CAWRLGPGAYEQYF